The 31 T cell receptor beta chains listed next were all sequenced from one sample in a study of blood T cell repertoires in COVID-19. The table came from immunoSEQ multiplex PCR; TCRdb's copy has only in-frame clones and leaves some out. The repertoire has around 200,000 clones, about nine tenths of them found once; the top ten carry roughly 6.7%. The material sequenced was peripheral blood. Source of these receptors: a man aged 40-55 years with acute or convalescent COVID-19.

This chain connects TRBV27 to TRBJ1-2, with 7 bases that match TRBD1. CDR3 size: 14 residues. The germline V gene has CDR1 MNHEY and CDR2 SMNVEV (reference sequence). V shed 7 bases, J shed 7 bases, and the junction held 12 bases outside the gene matches. The CDR3 loop reads CASKEFRGQFGYTF. The CDR3 DNA reads TGTGCCAGCAAGGAATTTAGGGGGCAGTTTGGCTACACCTTC.

As to this clone: Other DNA sequences in the same sample also yield this CDR3. V and J are TRBV5-1 and TRBJ2-5; D unresolved. The germline gives CDR1 SGHRS, CDR2 YFSETQ. Trimming left V 2 bases short and J 2 bases short, with 7 bases between. The CDR3 is 13 amino acids. The CDR3 nucleotides read TGCGCCAGCAGCTTTGGGCAGCAAGAGACCCAGTACTTC. Translated: CASSFGQQETQYF.

The gene calls are TRBV25-1 and TRBJ1-6, with 9 positions matching TRBD1. Unmatched junction bases numbered 7, after V lost 6 bases and J lost 7 bases. The V gene's germline CDR1 is MGHDK and CDR2 SYGVNS. This CDR3 contains 15 residues. The CDR3 here is CASSETGGSNSPLHF. The CDR3 coding sequence is TGTGCCAGCAGCGAGACAGGGGGTTCGAATTCACCCCTCCACTTT.

The J gene is TRBJ2-1, the V gene TRBV7-9, with 10 bases lining up with TRBD2. Germline V gives CDR1 SEHNR, CDR2 FQNEAQ (reference sequence). CDR3 length: 18 residues. With V trimmed by 3 bases and J by 4 bases, 12 bases remained unmatched. The CDR3 region has the DNA TGTGCCAGCAGCTTCCGACTAGCGGGCAGCGGACTTTACAATGAGCAGTTCTTC. Amino acid sequence: CASSFRLAGSGLYNEQFF.

The chain uses TRBV7-9 and TRBJ1-1; D is possibly TRBD1 (5 bases). The length of the CDR3 is 15 residues. V shed 4 bases and J shed 3 bases, with 15 bases lying between them. Germline assignment: CDR1 SEHNR and CDR2 FQNEAQ (reference sequence). DNA for the CDR3: TGTGCCAGCAGCTCGATCCAGGGCGGTGACACTGAAGCTTTCTTT. Translating gives CASSSIQGGDTEAFF.

This chain uses TRBV7-2 with TRBJ2-7; 9 bases are shared with TRBD1. The CDR3 sequence is 16 residues long. The germline gives CDR1 SGHTA, CDR2 FQGNSA. V lost 0 bases and J lost 2; bases outside the gene matches: 5. The CDR3 nucleotides read TGTGCCAGCAGCTTAGCCCCGGGACAGGGTACCTACGAGCAGTACTTC. As protein: CASSLAPGQGTYEQYF.

The J gene is TRBJ2-7, the V gene TRBV29-1; 12 positions match TRBD1. The CDR3 loop spans 13 amino acids. The germline CDR1 and CDR2 sequences are SQVTM and ANQGSEA. The V segment lost 6 bases and the J segment 1 base; nucleotides outside the gene matches: 1. As DNA, the CDR3 is TGCAGCGTGGGACAGGGGGCTTCCTACGAGCAGTACTTC. Translation: CSVGQGASYEQYF.

The gene calls are TRBV7-9 and TRBJ1-5; no clear D gene. This CDR3 comprises 14 residues. Looked up from germline, CDR1 is SEHNR and CDR2 is FQNEAQ (reference sequence). V gave up 1 base and J gave up 4 bases, with 8 bases separating them. CDR3 loop: CASSLGSTNQPQHF. DNA for the CDR3: TGTGCCAGCAGCTTAGGGTCTACTAATCAGCCCCAGCATTTT.

The chain has TRBV9 and TRBJ2-2; a possible D gene is TRBD1 (6 bases). V was clipped by 4 bases and J by 1 base, with 8 bases between them. The germline CDR1 and CDR2 sequences are SGDLS and YYNGEE. The CDR3 totals 14 residues. The CDR3 coding sequence is TGTGCCAGCAGCCTACAGGGGAACACCGGGGAGCTGTTTTTT. Protein: CASSLQGNTGELFF.

This chain joins TRBV19 and TRBJ2-4, with TRBD2 matching 8 bases. The trim removed 6 bases at V and 7 bases at J, leaving 17 bases unmatched. CDR1 and CDR2 from the germline V gene are LNHDA and SQIVND (reference sequence). The CDR3 contains 17 residues. The CDR3 region is CASSPRGGGSLANIQYF. The CDR3 DNA reads TGTGCCAGTAGCCCTCGAGGCGGGGGGTCGCTGGCGAACATTCAGTACTTC.

The chain combines TRBV30 with TRBJ2-7, with 9 bases that match TRBD1. The CDR3 loop spans 15 amino acids. V shed 8 bases and J 2 bases; nucleotides not matched to a gene: 13. Germline V gene lookup returns CDR1 GTSNPN and CDR2 SVGIG (reference sequence). CDR3 nucleotides: TGTGCCGCCATTCCCGGGACAGGGTATACCTACGAGCAGTACTTC. This translates into CAAIPGTGYTYEQYF.

The chain couples TRBV27 to TRBJ2-7; 11 bases map to TRBD1. This CDR3 spans 14 amino acids. Trimming took 4 bases from V and 7 from J; bases not matched to a gene: 6. Germline CDR1 reads MNHEY; CDR2 reads SMNVEV (reference sequence). The CDR3 sequence is CASSSWDRGGEQYF. CDR3 coding DNA: TGTGCCAGCAGTTCGTGGGACAGGGGGGGAGAGCAGTACTTC.

The V and J genes are TRBV10-2 and TRBJ2-7; the D gene is possibly TRBD1 (5 bases). This CDR3 is 13 amino acids long. V was cut by 2 bases and J by 3 bases, with 8 bases left in between. Germline CDR1 and CDR2: WSHSY and SAAADI. In DNA, the CDR3 is TGCGCCAGCAGTGAGGGCAGGGTCTACGAGCAGTACTTC. Its translation: CASSEGRVYEQYF.

The chain joins TRBV10-3 to TRBJ2-7, with 9 positions matching TRBD1. CDR1 ENHRY and CDR2 SYGVKD come from the germline V gene. Trimming removed 3 bases from V and 13 bases from J; junction bases left unmatched: 7. This CDR3 has 12 amino acids. The CDR3 DNA follows: TGTGCCATCAGTGATGTTCCGGGACAGGGTTACTTC. Translating it yields CAISDVPGQGYF.

The rearrangement uses TRBV3-1 (or the pseudogene TRBV3-2) and TRBJ1-2; weak D call: TRBD1 (5 bases). V dropped 1 base and J dropped 0 bases, with 9 bases sitting between them. The germline V gene has CDR1 LGHDT and CDR2 YNNKEL (reference sequence). The CDR3 spans 15 residues. In nucleotides, the CDR3 is TGTGCCAGCAGCCAAGGACAGCAGGCTAACTATGGCTACACCTTC. Amino acid sequence: CASSQGQQANYGYTF.

This chain connects TRBV9 to TRBJ2-5; the match to TRBD1 covers 9 bases. Trimming removed 2 bases from V and 5 bases from J; junction bases left unmatched: 7. Germline CDR1 reads SGDLS; CDR2 reads YYNGEE. The CDR3 is 15 amino acids. The DNA of the CDR3 is TGTGCCAGCAGCGTCACACAGGGGGCGCGGGAGACCCAGTACTTC. Protein: CASSVTQGARETQYF.

The genes are TRBV5-1 and TRBJ2-3, with 10 bases lining up with TRBD2. The junction had 5 bases not matched to a gene; V was cut back by 4 bases and J by 3 bases. The CDR3 is made up of 15 amino acids. Germline assignment: CDR1 SGHRS and CDR2 YFSETQ. The CDR3 DNA reads as TGCGCCAGCAGCAAACAAGCGGGGGGGACAGATACGCAGTATTTT. It is translated as CASSKQAGGTDTQYF.

The rearrangement uses TRBV6-6 and TRBJ1-4; D gene ambiguous. The CDR3 runs to 14 residues. Germline CDR1 MNHNY, CDR2 SVGAGI (reference sequence). V dropped 2 bases and J dropped 4 bases, with 8 bases sitting between them. The CDR3 coding sequence is TGTGCCAGCAGTTACCGAGGTTTTAATGAAAAACTGTTTTTT. It yields the protein CASSYRGFNEKLFF.

The chain uses TRBV14 and TRBJ2-1; TRBD2 aligns across 7 bases. Germline V gene sequence: CDR1 SGHDN, CDR2 FVKESK. The CDR3 has 15 residues. Germline trimming cut 2 bases from V and 7 bases from J; bases unmatched to any gene: 8. CDR3 in DNA: TGTGCCAGCAGCCAACGAGGCGGACTAGTGAATGAGCAGTTCTTC. This gives the protein CASSQRGGLVNEQFF.

V is TRBV7-2 and J is TRBJ2-3, with TRBD2 matching 8 bases. The CDR3 covers 15 residues. The V and J ends lost 0 bases and 4 bases, in that order; junction bases with no gene match: 3. Germline V gene data show CDR1 as SGHTA and CDR2 as FQGNSA. The CDR3, as DNA: TGTGCCAGCAGCTTAGCCGGGGGGGTAGCAGATACGCAGTATTTT. Residues: CASSLAGGVADTQYF.

The chain links TRBV5-4 to TRBJ1-1, with 7 bases aligning to TRBD1. CDR1 and CDR2 (germline): SGHNT, YYREEE (reference sequence). V was pared by 4 bases and J by 0 bases, with 9 bases of the junction left unmatched. The CDR3 has 16 residues. CDR3 DNA sequence: TGTGCCAGCAGCGTGACAAGGGGGCTCATGAACACTGAAGCTTTCTTT. Translating gives CASSVTRGLMNTEAFF.

This clone appeared many times. This chain connects TRBV6-4 to TRBJ2-3, with TRBD2 matching over 10 bases. The J segment lost 5 bases and the V segment lost 3 bases, leaving 2 bases of the junction unmatched. Germline lookup yields CDR1 MRHNA and CDR2 SNTAGT. The CDR3 extends over 14 amino acids. Written as DNA, the CDR3 is TGTGCCAGCAGTGAGCTAGCGGGGGTAGATACGCAGTATTTT. Residues: CASSELAGVDTQYF.

The rearrangement uses TRBV9 and TRBJ2-1; 14 bases agree with TRBD2. The CDR3 is made up of 17 amino acids. Looked up from germline, CDR1 is SGDLS and CDR2 is YYNGEE. V was clipped by 4 bases and J by 9 bases; unmatched bases: 12. The CDR3 sequence is CASSPGPGLAGVGEQFF. The DNA of the CDR3 is TGTGCCAGCAGCCCCGGCCCGGGACTAGCGGGGGTTGGTGAGCAGTTCTTC.

This clone has only one observation. V usage is TRBV9 and J usage is TRBJ2-7, with a weak D call TRBD1 (5 bases). This CDR3 has 14 residues. Germline CDR1 reads SGDLS; CDR2 reads YYNGEE. V was trimmed by 2 bases and J by 3 bases, leaving 12 bases between them. The CDR3 nucleotides read TGTGCCAGCAGCGTTGGTGACAGAAACTACGAGCAGTACTTC. Its protein is CASSVGDRNYEQYF.

The CDR3 nucleotides are TGTGCCAGCAGCCAAGAGTATGGACAGGGTGCTTACGAGCAGTACTTC. It is translated as CASSQEYGQGAYEQYF. The chain employs TRBV4-2 and TRBJ2-7; TRBD1 matches at 8 bases. Germline CDR1 LGHNA, CDR2 YNFKEQ. The length of the CDR3 is 16 residues. The V and J ends lost 0 bases and 4 bases, in that order; junction bases with no gene match: 8.

The chain links TRBV6-5 to TRBJ1-1; D is unclear. V shed 4 bases and J shed 4 bases, with 13 bases lying between them. CDR1 MNHEY and CDR2 SVGAGI come from the germline V gene. The CDR3 length is 14 residues. CDR3 residues: CASSSNPATTEAFF. The CDR3 DNA sequence: TGTGCCAGCAGTTCCAATCCCGCTACCACTGAAGCTTTCTTT.

V and J are TRBV11-2 and TRBJ2-2, with D perhaps matching TRBD1 (5 bases). Germline V gene data show CDR1 as SGHAT and CDR2 as FQNNGV. The CDR3 is made up of 18 amino acids. V was clipped by 1 base and J by 5 bases, with 20 bases between them. The CDR3 is CASSLGPQRGLVTGELFF. DNA for the CDR3: TGTGCCAGCAGCTTAGGGCCCCAAAGGGGCTTGGTGACCGGGGAGCTGTTTTTT.

The chain uses TRBV3-1 (or the pseudogene TRBV3-2) and TRBJ1-1; 8 bases align to TRBD1. The CDR3 is 13 residues long. Germline V CDR1 and CDR2: LGHDT, YNNKEL (reference sequence). V was clipped by 5 bases and J by 4 bases; unmatched bases: 3. This chain's CDR3 is CASSEQGVTEAFF. CDR3 coding DNA: TGTGCCAGCAGCGAACAGGGGGTCACTGAAGCTTTCTTT.

V is TRBV4-2 and J is TRBJ1-3, with D hard to call. CDR3 size: 14 residues. Germline CDR1 LGHNA, CDR2 YNFKEQ. V was trimmed by 5 bases and J by 1 base, leaving 9 bases between them. CDR3 loop: CASSGAGSGNTIYF. DNA of the CDR3: TGTGCCAGCAGCGGCGCAGGTTCTGGAAACACCATATATTTT.

V usage is TRBV28 and J usage is TRBJ1-2; D uncertain. The CDR3 covers 13 residues. With 6 bases removed from V and 7 bases from J, the gap between germline ends came to 15 bases. CDR1 and CDR2 from the germline V gene are MDHEN and SYDVKM. This CDR3 is CASRPPALSGYTF. CDR3 sequence (DNA): TGTGCCAGCAGGCCACCCGCACTGAGTGGCTACACCTTC.

The chain couples TRBV5-1 to TRBJ2-2; D gene uncertain. Trimming left V 4 bases short and J 1 base short, with 11 bases between. CDR1 SGHRS and CDR2 YFSETQ come from the germline V gene. There are 15 residues in the CDR3. CDR3 in DNA: TGCGCCAGCAGCCCCGAGATTGTGAACACCGGGGAGCTGTTTTTT. This encodes CASSPEIVNTGELFF.